The 22 T cell receptor beta chains given below trace back to one sample, sequenced in a study of blood T cells in healthy people across ages. Then a second PCR, running roughly 7 to 11 cycles, was carried out with a sample-barcoded 5' primer and a J-beta primer mix. MiXCR was run by TCRdb on the 5' RACE reads, yielding one entry per CDR3 protein. The sample contains 780,000 or so distinct CDR3 sequences, about 53% of which appear only once. Sequencing input: blood. Receptor source: an elderly man in good health.

This clonotype was counted between two and nine times. The gene calls are TRBV15 and TRBJ2-5, with 9 bases aligning to TRBD1. The CDR3 loop spans 16 amino acids. CDR1 is LNHNV and CDR2 is YYDKDF in the germline V gene (reference sequence). Trimming cost V 0 bases and J 4 bases; bases outside gene matches: 6. CDR3 nucleotides: TGTGCCACCAGCAGAGACCGGACAGGGGAAGGAGAGACCCAGTACTTC. Amino acids: CATSRDRTGEGETQYF.

This chain joins TRBV18 and TRBJ1-1; 9 bases fit TRBD1. J lost 1 base, V lost 3 bases, and 6 bases had no gene match. The CDR3 runs 16 residues. In germline, CDR1 is KGHSH, CDR2 LQKENI. Written as DNA, the CDR3 is TGTGCCAGCTCACCGCTAGGACAGGGGACGAACACTGAAGCTTTCTTT. Its protein product is CASSPLGQGTNTEAFF.

In its sample, this clonotype was seen once. This rearrangement joins TRBV24-1 to TRBJ2-7; D possibly corresponds to TRBD1 (5 bases). V lost 6 bases to trimming and J lost 3 bases, with 14 bases between them. The CDR3 covers 14 residues. Germline V gene lookup returns CDR1 KGHDR and CDR2 SFDVKD. DNA for the CDR3: TGTGCCACCAGTCCCGGACAAGCCTACTACGAGCAGTACTTC. Protein product: CATSPGQAYYEQYF.

The chain employs TRBV7-2 and TRBJ2-1; no definite D call. Trimming cost V 5 bases and J 0 bases, with 11 bases left between them. Germline V gene data show CDR1 as SGHTA and CDR2 as FQGNSA. The CDR3 totals 15 residues. DNA for the CDR3: TGTGCCAGCAGCGCCCGATCGAGCTCCTACAATGAGCAGTTCTTC. Its protein product is CASSARSSSYNEQFF. Drawing the rest from reference TRBV7-2 and TRBJ2-1, the complete variable domain is GAGVSQSPSNKVTEKGKDVELRCDPISGHTALYWYRQSLGQGLEFLIYFQGNSAPDKSGLPSDRFSAERTGGSVSTLTIQRTQQEDSAVYLCASSARSSSYNEQFFGPGTRLTVL.

This clonotype appeared a few times. The V gene is TRBV6-6, the J gene TRBJ1-2; no definite D call. Germline CDR1 and CDR2: MNHNY and SVGAGI (reference sequence). The CDR3 has 12 amino acids. Deletions cut 6 bases from V and 2 bases from J, with 7 bases between. CDR3 in DNA: TGTGCCAGCAGACTCAGCAACTATGGCTACACCTTC. Protein sequence: CASRLSNYGYTF.

V gene TRBV27 combines with J gene TRBJ1-1; possibly TRBD1 for D (5 bases). V was cut by 3 bases and J by 6 bases, with 8 bases left in between. This CDR3 spans 12 amino acids. Germline CDR1 and CDR2: MNHEY and SMNVEV (reference sequence). CDR3 bases: TGTGCCAGCAGTTTTCGGGGCGCTGAAGCTTTCTTT. It yields the protein CASSFRGAEAFF.

The rearrangement joins TRBV28 to TRBJ2-4; perhaps TRBD1 as D (5 bases). This CDR3 contains 15 residues. CDR1 is MDHEN and CDR2 is SYDVKM in the germline V gene. The V end was cut by 5 bases, the J end by 3 bases, with 14 bases between. This CDR3 is CASSPPGFDKNIQYF. The DNA of the CDR3 is TGTGCCAGCAGTCCACCAGGGTTCGACAAAAACATTCAGTACTTC. Looking up the rest from reference TRBV28 and TRBJ2-4 gives the full variable domain: DVKVTQSSRYLVKRTGEKVFLECVQDMDHENMFWYRQDPGLGLRLIYFSYDVKMKEKGDIPEGYSVSREKKERFSLILESASTNQTSMYLCASSPPGFDKNIQYFGAGTRLSVL.

This clonotype was detected ten times or more. A junction boundary mismatches the germline segment, possibly from a read error. The gene calls are TRBV5-1 and TRBJ2-5; D unclear. In germline, CDR1 is SGHRS, CDR2 YFSETQ. The CDR3 is 13 residues long. Written as DNA, the CDR3 is TGTGCCAGCAGCTCCGGACCCCAAGAGACCCAGTACTTC. This gives the protein CASSSGPQETQYF.

The rearrangement links TRBV9 to TRBJ2-7; 11 bases align to TRBD2. Germline V gene sequence: CDR1 SGDLS, CDR2 YYNGEE. With 4 bases clipped from V and 6 bases from J, the junction kept 12 bases outside the gene matches. The length of the CDR3 is 16 residues. The CDR3 region is CASSQRASGRSGEQYF. CDR3 coding DNA: TGTGCCAGCAGCCAACGGGCTAGCGGGAGGTCCGGCGAGCAGTACTTC.

A note on this clonotype: A read error is possible here, since a much larger clone lies one base away. V and J are TRBV20-1 and TRBJ2-5; TRBD2 matches 9 bases. V shed 6 bases, J shed 11 bases, and the junction held 22 bases outside the gene matches. The CDR3 is 16 residues long. In germline, CDR1 is DFQATT, CDR2 SNEGSKA (reference sequence). The DNA of the CDR3 is TGCAGTGCCGTACGGCTAGCGGGCGGGAGGGCAGGTGAGCAGTACTTC. Translating gives CSAVRLAGGRAGEQYF.

The chain combines TRBV7-2 with TRBJ1-1; 7 nucleotides agree with TRBD1. V lost 7 bases, J lost 8 bases, and 13 bases stayed unmatched. The CDR3 sequence is 14 residues long. Looked up from germline, CDR1 is SGHTA and CDR2 is FQGNSA. The CDR3 reads CASTQGGAGREAFF. In DNA, the CDR3 is TGTGCCAGCACCCAGGGGGGGGCTGGGAGGGAAGCTTTCTTT. Drawing the rest from reference TRBV7-2 and TRBJ1-1, the complete variable domain is GAGVSQSPSNKVTEKGKDVELRCDPISGHTALYWYRQSLGQGLEFLIYFQGNSAPDKSGLPSDRFSAERTGGSVSTLTIQRTQQEDSAVYLCASTQGGAGREAFFGQGTRLTVV.

Only a few counts were recorded for this clonotype. This CDR3 is CSVEDGSAYGYTF. The CDR3 DNA reads as TGCAGCGTTGAAGATGGGAGCGCCTATGGCTACACCTTC. V gene TRBV29-1 combines with J gene TRBJ1-2; D uncertain. Trimming stripped 0 bases from V and 4 bases from J, with 9 bases between. This CDR3 has 13 amino acids. The germline CDR1 and CDR2 sequences are SQVTM and ANQGSEA.

V usage is TRBV4-3 and J usage is TRBJ2-5; possibly TRBD1 for D (5 bases). CDR3 length: 16 amino acids. Looked up from germline, CDR1 is LGHNA and CDR2 is YSLEER. V shed 0 bases and J shed 11 bases, with 22 bases lying between them. In DNA, the CDR3 is TGCGCCAGCAGCCAAGAGATCACAGGACCTGGGAATGAGCAGTACTTC. It is translated as CASSQEITGPGNEQYF.

The chain carries TRBV7-8 and TRBJ1-1; TRBD1 matches 11 bases. J lost 4 bases, V lost 5 bases, and 6 bases had no gene match. Germline CDR1 is SGHVS and CDR2 is FQNEAQ. This CDR3 has 15 residues. CDR3 bases: TGTGCCAGCAGCGACGGGGGACAGGGGGGCACTGAAGCTTTCTTT. As protein: CASSDGGQGGTEAFF.

The sample holds a few counts of this clonotype. The rearrangement uses TRBV20-1 and TRBJ2-4, with D hard to call. The CDR3 extends over 14 amino acids. Germline V gene lookup returns CDR1 DFQATT and CDR2 SNEGSKA (reference sequence). The germline V and J ends were trimmed by 5 bases and 4 bases, with 15 bases remaining between them. Written as DNA, the CDR3 is TGCAGTGCTCACTCAATAGAGCGTAAAAACATTCAGTACTTC. Its translation is CSAHSIERKNIQYF.

In its sample, this clonotype was seen a few times. V usage is TRBV4-1 and J usage is TRBJ2-1, with D perhaps matching TRBD1 (5 bases). Germline V gene lookup returns CDR1 MGHRA and CDR2 YSYEKL. The CDR3 consists of 14 residues. Trimming took 2 bases from V and 10 from J, leaving 15 bases between them. Here the CDR3 DNA reads TGCGCCAGCAGCCAATTGGGGCTCGGGCGGGAGCAGTTCTTC. It is translated as CASSQLGLGREQFF.

V gene TRBV29-1 combines with J gene TRBJ2-1, with TRBD1 matching over 9 bases. The trim removed 7 bases at V and 7 bases at J, leaving 11 bases unmatched. CDR3 length: 14 residues. Germline CDR1 SQVTM, CDR2 ANQGSEA. The CDR3 DNA reads as TGCAGCGCCACCGTCGGGACAGGGATAAATGAGCAGTTCTTC. This encodes CSATVGTGINEQFF.

There are a few counts of this clonotype. The chain couples TRBV5-1 to TRBJ2-3, with D perhaps TRBD1 or TRBD2 (5 bases each). The germline V gene has CDR1 SGHRS and CDR2 YFSETQ. V was trimmed by 4 bases and J by 5 bases, leaving 8 bases between them. The CDR3 runs 12 residues. CDR3 region: CASSRDLDTQYF. The CDR3 DNA reads TGCGCCAGCAGCCGGGACCTAGATACGCAGTATTTT.

The rearrangement joins TRBV24-1 to TRBJ2-3; D call uncertain. This CDR3 comprises 12 residues. The V gene's germline CDR1 is KGHDR and CDR2 SFDVKD. V was shortened by 6 bases and J by 14 bases, with 17 bases between the two germline ends. The CDR3 reads CATSSSGRYAYF. CDR3 DNA: TGTGCCACCAGTTCATCAGGACGATACGCGTATTTT.

In its sample, this clonotype was seen once. V and J are TRBV5-1 and TRBJ2-1, with TRBD1 matching over 10 bases. Germline V gene data show CDR1 as SGHRS and CDR2 as YFSETQ. After removal of 4 bases from V and 3 bases from J, the junction contained 10 bases not matched to a gene. There are 17 residues in the CDR3. The CDR3 DNA sequence: TGCGCCAGCAGCGCTTTAACCGGGACAGGGGACTACAATGAGCAGTTCTTC. It specifies CASSALTGTGDYNEQFF.

The chain links TRBV24-1 to TRBJ2-5; TRBD1 matches 11 bases. V dropped 6 bases and J dropped 5; count of bases not matched to a gene: 7. Germline V gives CDR1 KGHDR, CDR2 SFDVKD. There are 15 residues in the CDR3. CDR3 protein: CATSKGQGAWETQYF. The CDR3 bases are TGTGCCACCAGTAAAGGACAGGGGGCCTGGGAGACCCAGTACTTC.

The chain combines TRBV20-1 with TRBJ2-1; D perhaps matches TRBD2 (6 bases). Deletions cut 0 bases from V and 13 bases from J, with 19 bases between. Germline CDR1 reads DFQATT; CDR2 reads SNEGSKA (reference sequence). The CDR3 contains 14 residues. The CDR3 coding sequence is TGCAGTGCTAGAGAGGGGGGAGGCCAAGAGACCCAGTTCTTC. The encoded protein is CSAREGGGQETQFF.